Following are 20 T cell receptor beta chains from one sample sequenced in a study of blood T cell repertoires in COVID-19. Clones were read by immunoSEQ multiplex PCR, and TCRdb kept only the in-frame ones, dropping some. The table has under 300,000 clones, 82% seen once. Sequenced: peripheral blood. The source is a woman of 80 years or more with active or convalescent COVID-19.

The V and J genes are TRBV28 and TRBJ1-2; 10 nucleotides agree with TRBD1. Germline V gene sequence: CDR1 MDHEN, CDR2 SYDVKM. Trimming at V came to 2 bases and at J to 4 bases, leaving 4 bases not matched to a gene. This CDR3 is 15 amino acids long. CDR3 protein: CASSLPGQGPYGYTF. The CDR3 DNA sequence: TGTGCCAGCAGTTTACCGGGACAGGGGCCCTATGGCTACACCTTC.

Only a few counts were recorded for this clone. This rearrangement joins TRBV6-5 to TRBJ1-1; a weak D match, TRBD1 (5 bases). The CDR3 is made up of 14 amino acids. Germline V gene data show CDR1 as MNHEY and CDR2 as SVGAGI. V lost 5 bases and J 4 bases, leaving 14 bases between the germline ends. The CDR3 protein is CASSQQGMATEAFF. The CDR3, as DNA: TGTGCCAGCAGTCAGCAGGGCATGGCCACTGAAGCTTTCTTT.

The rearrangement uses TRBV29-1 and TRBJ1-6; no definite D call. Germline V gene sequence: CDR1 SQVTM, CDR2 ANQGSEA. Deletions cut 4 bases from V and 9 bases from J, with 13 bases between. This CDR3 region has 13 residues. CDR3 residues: CSVAATSSSPLHF. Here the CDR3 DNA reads TGCAGCGTTGCTGCAACCTCGAGTTCACCCCTCCACTTT. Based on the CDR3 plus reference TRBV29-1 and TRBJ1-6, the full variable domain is SAVISQKPSRDICQRGTSLTIQCQVDSQVTMMFWYRQQPGQSLTLIATANQGSEATYESGFVIDKFPISRPNLTFSTLTVSNMSPEDSSIYLCSVAATSSSPLHFGNGTRLTVT.

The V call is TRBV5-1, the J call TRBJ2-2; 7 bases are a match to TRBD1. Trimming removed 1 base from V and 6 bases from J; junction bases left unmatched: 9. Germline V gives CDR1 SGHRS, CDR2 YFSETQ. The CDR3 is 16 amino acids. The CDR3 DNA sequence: TGCGCCAGCAGCTTGAGAAGGGGGCAACTCGCCGGGGAGCTGTTTTTT. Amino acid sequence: CASSLRRGQLAGELFF. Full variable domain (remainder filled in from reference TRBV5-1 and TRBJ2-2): KAGVTQTPRYLIKTRGQQVTLSCSPISGHRSVSWYQQTPGQGLQFLFEYFSETQRNKGNFPGRFSGRQFSNSRSEMNVSTLELGDSALYLCASSLRRGQLAGELFFGEGSRLTVL.

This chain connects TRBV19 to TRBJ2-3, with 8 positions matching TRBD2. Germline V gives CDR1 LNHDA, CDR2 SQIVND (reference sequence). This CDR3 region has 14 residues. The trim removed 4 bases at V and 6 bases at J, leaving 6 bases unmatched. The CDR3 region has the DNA TGTGCCAGTAGTAAAAGGACTAGCTACGATACGCAGTATTTT. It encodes CASSKRTSYDTQYF.

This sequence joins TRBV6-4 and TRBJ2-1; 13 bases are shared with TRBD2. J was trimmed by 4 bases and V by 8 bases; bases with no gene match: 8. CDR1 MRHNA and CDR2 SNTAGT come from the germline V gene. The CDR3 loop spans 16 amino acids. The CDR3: CASSGLAGARYNEQFF. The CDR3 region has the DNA TGTGCCAGCTCAGGACTAGCGGGAGCTAGATACAATGAGCAGTTCTTC.

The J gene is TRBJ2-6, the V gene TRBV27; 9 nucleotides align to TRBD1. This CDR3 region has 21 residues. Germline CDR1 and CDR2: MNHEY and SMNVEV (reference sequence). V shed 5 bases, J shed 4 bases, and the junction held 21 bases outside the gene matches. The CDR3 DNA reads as TGTGCCAGCAGTCCCAGAGGGGCGACAGGGGGGTATTTCATAGGGGCCAACGTCCTGACTTTC. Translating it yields CASSPRGATGGYFIGANVLTF. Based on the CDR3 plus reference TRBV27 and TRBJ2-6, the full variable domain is EAQVTQNPRYLITVTGKKLTVTCSQNMNHEYMSWYRQDPGLGLRQIYYSMNVEVTDKGDVPEGYKVSRKEKRNFPLILESPSPNQTSLYFCASSPRGATGGYFIGANVLTFGAGSRLTVL.

The CDR3 here is CASSIELGYQPQHF. CDR3 in DNA: TGTGCCAGTAGTATAGAACTCGGGTATCAGCCCCAGCATTTT. The chain uses TRBV19 and TRBJ1-5; D is uncertain. This CDR3 is 14 amino acids long. Trimming took 0 bases from V and 5 from J, leaving 8 bases between them. Germline V gene data show CDR1 as LNHDA and CDR2 as SQIVND (reference sequence). The full variable domain, in which reference TRBV19 and TRBJ1-5 provide the parts outside the CDR3, is DGGITQSPKYLFRKEGQNVTLSCEQNLNHDAMYWYRQDPGQGLRLIYYSQIVNDFQKGDIAEGYSVSREKKESFPLTVTSAQKNPTAFYLCASSIELGYQPQHFGDGTRLSIL.

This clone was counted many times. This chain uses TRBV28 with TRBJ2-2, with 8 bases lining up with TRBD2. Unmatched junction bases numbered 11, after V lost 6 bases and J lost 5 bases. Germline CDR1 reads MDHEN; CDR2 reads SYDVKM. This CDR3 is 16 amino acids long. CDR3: CASSNASGRRTGELFF. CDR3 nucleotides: TGTGCCAGCAGCAACGCCAGCGGGAGACGTACCGGGGAGCTGTTTTTT.

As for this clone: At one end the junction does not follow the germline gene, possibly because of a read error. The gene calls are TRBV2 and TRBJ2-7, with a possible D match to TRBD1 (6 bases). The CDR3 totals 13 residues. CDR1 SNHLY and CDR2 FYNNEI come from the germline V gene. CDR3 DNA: TGTGCCAGCAGGGAAGGGACACCCCTCGAGCAGTACTTC. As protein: CASREGTPLEQYF.

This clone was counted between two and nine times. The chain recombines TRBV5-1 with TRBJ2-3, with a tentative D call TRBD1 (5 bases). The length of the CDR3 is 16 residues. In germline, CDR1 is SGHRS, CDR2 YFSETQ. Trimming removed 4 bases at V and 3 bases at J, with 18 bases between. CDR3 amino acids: CASSGVSVRATDTQYF. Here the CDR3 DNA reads TGCGCCAGCAGCGGGGTTTCGGTCAGGGCGACAGATACGCAGTATTTT.

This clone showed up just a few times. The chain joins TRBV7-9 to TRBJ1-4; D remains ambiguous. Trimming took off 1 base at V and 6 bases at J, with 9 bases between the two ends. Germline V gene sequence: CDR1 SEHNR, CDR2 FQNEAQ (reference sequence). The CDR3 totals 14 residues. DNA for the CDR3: TGTGCCAGCAGCTTAGGGACTGTGTATGAAAAACTGTTTTTT. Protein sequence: CASSLGTVYEKLFF.

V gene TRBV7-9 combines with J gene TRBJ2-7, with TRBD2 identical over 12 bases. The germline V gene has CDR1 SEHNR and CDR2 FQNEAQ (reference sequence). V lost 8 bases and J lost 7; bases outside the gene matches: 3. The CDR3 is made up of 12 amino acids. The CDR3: CASGTSGGEQYF. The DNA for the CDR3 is TGTGCCAGCGGCACTAGCGGGGGGGAGCAGTACTTC.

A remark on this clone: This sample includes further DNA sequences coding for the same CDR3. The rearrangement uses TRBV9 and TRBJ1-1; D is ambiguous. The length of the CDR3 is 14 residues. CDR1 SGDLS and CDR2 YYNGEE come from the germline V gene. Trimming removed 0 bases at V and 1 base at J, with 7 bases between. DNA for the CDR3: TGTGCCAGCAGCGTAGTCGCGGGGAACACTGAAGCTTTCTTT. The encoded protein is CASSVVAGNTEAFF.

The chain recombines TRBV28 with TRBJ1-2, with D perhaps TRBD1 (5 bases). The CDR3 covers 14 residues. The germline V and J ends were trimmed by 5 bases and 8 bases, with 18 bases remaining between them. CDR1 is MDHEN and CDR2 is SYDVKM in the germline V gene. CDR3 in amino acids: CASSPGQGAEGYTF. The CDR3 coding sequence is TGTGCCAGCAGTCCTGGCCAGGGCGCTGAGGGCTACACCTTC.

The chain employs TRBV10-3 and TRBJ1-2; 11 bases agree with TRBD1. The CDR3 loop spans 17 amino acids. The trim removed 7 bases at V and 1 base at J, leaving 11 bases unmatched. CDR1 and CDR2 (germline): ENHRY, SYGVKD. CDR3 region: CAINPGQGAESNYGYTF. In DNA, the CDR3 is TGTGCCATCAACCCCGGACAGGGGGCGGAAAGTAACTATGGCTACACCTTC.

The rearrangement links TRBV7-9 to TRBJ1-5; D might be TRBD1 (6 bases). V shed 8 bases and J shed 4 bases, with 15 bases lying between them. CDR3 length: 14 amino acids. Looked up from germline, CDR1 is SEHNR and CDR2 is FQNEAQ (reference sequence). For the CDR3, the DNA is TGTGCCAGCGGTAGGGGGGGAAAAAATCAGCCCCAGCATTTT. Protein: CASGRGGKNQPQHF.

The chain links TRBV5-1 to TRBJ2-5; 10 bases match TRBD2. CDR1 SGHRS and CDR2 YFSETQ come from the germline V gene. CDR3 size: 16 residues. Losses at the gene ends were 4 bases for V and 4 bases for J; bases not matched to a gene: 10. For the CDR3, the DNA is TGCGCCAGCAGCGCAGCGGGGGGGCCATCTTTAGAGACCCAGTACTTC. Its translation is CASSAAGGPSLETQYF.

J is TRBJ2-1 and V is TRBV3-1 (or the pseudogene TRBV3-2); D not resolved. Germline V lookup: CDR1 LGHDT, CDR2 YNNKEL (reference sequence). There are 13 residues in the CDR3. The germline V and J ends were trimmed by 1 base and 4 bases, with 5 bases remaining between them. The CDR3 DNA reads TGTGCCAGCAGCCAAGTGCTATACAATGAGCAGTTCTTC. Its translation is CASSQVLYNEQFF.

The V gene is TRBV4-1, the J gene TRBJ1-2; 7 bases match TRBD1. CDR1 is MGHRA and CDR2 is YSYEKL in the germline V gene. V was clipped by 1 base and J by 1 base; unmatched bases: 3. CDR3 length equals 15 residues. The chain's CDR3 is CASSQVPGGNYGYTF. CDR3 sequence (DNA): TGCGCCAGCAGCCAAGTCCCAGGGGGTAACTATGGCTACACCTTC.